These 26 T cell receptor beta chains came from one sample sequenced in a study of CD8+CD57+ T cells in acquired aplastic anemia. For CDR3 and TCR beta VDJ profiling, genomic DNA was the template used. TCRdb processed the reads anew with MiXCR; each CDR3 protein has one entry. The sample comprises a few hundred thousand distinct CDR3 sequences, roughly 50% of which are singletons, and 15% to 20% rests with the top ten. Only patients with CD8+CD57+ cell expansion on flow cytometry were chosen for sequencing. The source material was sorted CD4+, CD8+, or CD8+CD57+ T cells (not recorded which) from PBMCs. The receptor source for this set is a human donor with aplastic anemia.

The table lists this clonotype with many counts. The CDR3, as DNA: TGCAGTGCTAGTTCTGGGCACGTTAGACACGATACCGACACTGAAGCTTTCTTT. It encodes CSASSGHVRHDTDTEAFF. The V call is TRBV20-1, the J call TRBJ1-1; unclear D gene. Germline CDR1 DFQATT, CDR2 SNEGSKA (reference sequence). The length of the CDR3 is 18 residues. Trimming left V 3 bases short and J 3 bases short, with 26 bases between.

This clonotype was observed many times. The chain combines TRBV6-6 with TRBJ1-4; no reliable D call. Trimming left V 6 bases short and J 1 base short, with 9 bases between. Germline CDR1 and CDR2: MNHNY and SVGAGI (reference sequence). The CDR3 contains 14 residues. CDR3 region: CASRDRGTNEKLFF. CDR3 bases: TGTGCCAGCAGAGATCGGGGAACTAATGAAAAACTGTTTTTT.

Worth noting for this clonotype: One end of the junction varies from germline; a read error may be responsible. V and J are TRBV10-3 and TRBJ1-2, with D tentatively TRBD1 (6 bases). The CDR3 has 14 amino acids. Germline assignment: CDR1 ENHRY and CDR2 SYGVKD. CDR3 DNA sequence: TGTGCCAGCAGTCAATCAGGGGAGCAGGCTGGCTACACCTTC. Its translation is CASSQSGEQAGYTF.

This clonotype showed up just a few times. V usage is TRBV10-3 and J usage is TRBJ1-3, with a weak D call TRBD1 (5 bases). The CDR3 is 14 amino acids. Germline-derived CDR1 and CDR2 are ENHRY and SYGVKD. Trimming took 5 bases from V and 4 from J, leaving 12 bases between them. CDR3 DNA sequence: TGTGCCATCAGTTACGGGGCACCCGGAAACACCATATATTTT. Protein product: CAISYGAPGNTIYF.

The chain has TRBV7-6 and TRBJ2-7; D unclear. The CDR3 runs 14 residues. The V gene lost 5 bases and the J gene lost 0 bases, with 11 bases spanning the gap. Germline CDR1 SGHVS, CDR2 FNYEAQ. For the CDR3, the DNA is TGTGCCAGCAGCATACGACCGATCTCCTACGAGCAGTACTTC. Translation: CASSIRPISYEQYF.

The chain uses TRBV9 and TRBJ2-4, with 10 bases identical to TRBD2. Looked up from germline, CDR1 is SGDLS and CDR2 is YYNGEE. V shed 0 bases, J shed 6 bases, and the junction held 3 bases outside the gene matches. This CDR3 spans 15 amino acids. The CDR3 loop reads CASSVEAGGVNIQYF. CDR3 DNA sequence: TGTGCCAGCAGCGTAGAAGCGGGAGGGGTAAACATTCAGTACTTC.

This sequence joins TRBV29-1 and TRBJ1-1, with a tentative D call TRBD1 (5 bases). Germline values: CDR1 SQVTM, CDR2 ANQGSEA. The V end was cut by 4 bases, the J end by 1 base, with 7 bases between. The CDR3 extends over 12 amino acids. The CDR3 here is CSVGGWNTEAFF. DNA of the CDR3: TGCAGCGTTGGGGGGTGGAACACTGAAGCTTTCTTT. The variable domain in full, with the rest retrieved from reference TRBV29-1 and TRBJ1-1, is SAVISQKPSRDICQRGTSLTIQCQVDSQVTMMFWYRQQPGQSLTLIATANQGSEATYESGFVIDKFPISRPNLTFSTLTVSNMSPEDSSIYLCSVGGWNTEAFFGQGTRLTVV.

V gene TRBV7-3 combines with J gene TRBJ1-1, with 7 bases identical to TRBD1. Trimming cost V 5 bases and J 1 base; bases outside gene matches: 10. The CDR3 is made up of 16 amino acids. Germline V gene sequence: CDR1 SGHTA, CDR2 FQGTGA. CDR3 protein: CASSPGGGRGNTEAFF. Here the CDR3 DNA reads TGTGCCAGCAGCCCAGGAGGGGGCAGAGGGAACACTGAAGCTTTCTTT.

This clonotype is labeled as medium-sized (0.01 to 0.1%). The chain links TRBV10-3 to TRBJ2-7, with no clear D. CDR3 length: 12 residues. Deletions cut 6 bases from V and 1 base from J, with 7 bases between. Germline V CDR1 and CDR2: ENHRY, SYGVKD. CDR3 coding DNA: TGTGCCATCAGCGAAACTTCCTACGAGCAGTACTTC. It is translated as CAISETSYEQYF.

V usage is TRBV5-1 and J usage is TRBJ1-4, with TRBD1 identical over 9 bases. Per the germline V gene, CDR1 is SGHRS and CDR2 is YFSETQ. The J segment lost 8 bases and the V segment lost 1 base, leaving 6 bases of the junction unmatched. This CDR3 is 15 amino acids long. The DNA for the CDR3 is TGCGCCAGCAGCTTGTATGTCGGACAGGGGGAAAAACTGTTTTTT. Translation: CASSLYVGQGEKLFF. The full variable domain, rest sourced from reference TRBV5-1 and TRBJ1-4, is KAGVTQTPRYLIKTRGQQVTLSCSPISGHRSVSWYQQTPGQGLQFLFEYFSETQRNKGNFPGRFSGRQFSNSRSEMNVSTLELGDSALYLCASSLYVGQGEKLFFGSGTQLSVL.

This clonotype has a single count. Relative to the germline gene, one junction end is altered; a read error may explain this. The genes are TRBV20-1 and TRBJ1-2; TRBD1 aligns across 8 bases. Per the germline V gene, CDR1 is DFQATT and CDR2 is SNEGSKA (reference sequence). This CDR3 is built from 11 residues. CDR3 loop: CSAKDRVTGQF. The CDR3 DNA reads as TGCAGTGCTAAGGACAGGGTAACAGGCCAATTC.

The J gene is TRBJ2-1, the V gene TRBV7-2; D is unclear. Between the trimmed V and J ends, which lost 5 bases and 10 bases, there was a span of 12 bases. CDR3 size: 12 residues. Germline CDR1 is SGHTA and CDR2 is FQGNSA. CDR3 sequence reads: CASSVSRREQFF. In nucleotides, the CDR3 is TGTGCCAGCAGCGTAAGCCGGCGCGAGCAGTTCTTC.

This clonotype was seen a few times. This chain connects TRBV9 to TRBJ2-5; D not certain. Trimming left V 4 bases short and J 1 base short, with 8 bases between. Germline values: CDR1 SGDLS, CDR2 YYNGEE. There are 13 residues in the CDR3. CDR3 region: CASSRVAQETQYF. The DNA for the CDR3 is TGTGCCAGCAGCAGAGTGGCCCAAGAGACCCAGTACTTC. Filled out from reference TRBV9 and TRBJ2-5, the complete variable domain reads DSGVTQTPKHLITATGQRVTLRCSPRSGDLSVYWYQQSLDQGLQFLIQYYNGEERAKGNILERFSAQQFPDLHSELNLSSLELGDSALYFCASSRVAQETQYFGPGTRLLVL.

This clonotype was counted at least ten times. The rearrangement joins TRBV5-1 to TRBJ1-6; D might be TRBD1 (6 bases). CDR1 is SGHRS, CDR2 YFSETQ, per germline. The CDR3 is made up of 15 amino acids. Trimming took off 0 bases at V and 8 bases at J, with 12 bases between the two ends. The chain's CDR3 is CASSLVQGHDSPLHF. CDR3 bases: TGCGCCAGCAGCTTGGTGCAGGGGCACGATTCACCCCTCCACTTT.

A remark on this clonotype: Since the CDR3 does not end with the conserved phenylalanine or tryptophan, this likely comes from a read error. The rearrangement joins TRBV6-6 to TRBJ2-3, with 11 bases that match TRBD2. The CDR3 is made up of 19 amino acids. V lost 5 bases to trimming and J lost 1 base; unmatched junction nucleotides: 14. The germline V gene encodes CDR1 MNHNY and CDR2 SVGAGI (reference sequence). CDR3 loop: CASSPRLAGPGGGTDTQYS. CDR3 DNA sequence: TGTGCCAGCAGTCCCCGACTAGCGGGACCTGGGGGGGGCACAGATACGCAGTATTCT.

The chain uses TRBV7-6 and TRBJ2-3, with TRBD2 as a possible D gene (6 bases). Germline values: CDR1 SGHVS, CDR2 FNYEAQ. The CDR3 is 15 amino acids. Trimming took 9 bases from V and 4 from J, leaving 20 bases between them. The chain's CDR3 is CASSTTETRADTQYF. As DNA, the CDR3 is TGTGCCAGTAGTACTACAGAGACTAGAGCAGATACGCAGTATTTT.

This clonotype was seen at least ten times. The chain is built from TRBV7-3 and TRBJ2-2, with 8 bases matching TRBD2. Germline V gene sequence: CDR1 SGHTA, CDR2 FQGTGA. V dropped 5 bases and J dropped 3; count of bases not matched to a gene: 5. The CDR3 covers 15 residues. The CDR3: CASSLSGGDTGELFF. CDR3 nucleotide sequence: TGTGCCAGCAGCCTAAGCGGGGGAGACACCGGGGAGCTGTTTTTT.

The chain links TRBV19 to TRBJ1-2; 7 bases are shared with TRBD1. The CDR3 sequence is 15 residues long. V shed 5 bases, J shed 6 bases, and the junction held 12 bases outside the gene matches. Germline values: CDR1 LNHDA, CDR2 SQIVND (reference sequence). The CDR3 is CASSDSPTGKHGYTF. The CDR3 bases are TGTGCCAGTAGTGACAGCCCGACAGGGAAGCATGGCTACACCTTC. Full variable domain (outside the CDR3, taken from reference TRBV19 and TRBJ1-2): DGGITQSPKYLFRKEGQNVTLSCEQNLNHDAMYWYRQDPGQGLRLIYYSQIVNDFQKGDIAEGYSVSREKKESFPLTVTSAQKNPTAFYLCASSDSPTGKHGYTFGSGTRLTVV.

This clonotype was found many times. A read error may account for a junction end that differs from germline. This chain joins TRBV6-5 and TRBJ2-1; 9 bases line up with TRBD1. The germline CDR1 and CDR2 sequences are MNHEY and SVGAGI. The CDR3 is made up of 14 amino acids. The CDR3 here is CASTRDRAYDEQFF. As DNA, the CDR3 is TGTGCCAGCACCCGGGACAGGGCTTACGATGAACAGTTCTTC.

This chain connects TRBV15 to TRBJ2-1, with 8 nucleotides matching TRBD1. From germline, CDR1 is LNHNV and CDR2 YYDKDF (reference sequence). CDR3 size: 16 residues. J lost 1 base, V lost 3 bases, and 5 bases had no gene match. CDR3 sequence: CATSSSDRASYNEQFF. The CDR3 coding sequence is TGTGCCACCAGCAGCTCGGACAGGGCTTCCTACAATGAGCAGTTCTTC. Based on the CDR3 plus reference TRBV15 and TRBJ2-1, the full variable domain is DAMVIQNPRYQVTQFGKPVTLSCSQTLNHNVMYWYQQKSSQAPKLLFHYYDKDFNNEADTPDNFQSRRPNTSFCFLDIRSPGLGDTAMYLCATSSSDRASYNEQFFGPGTRLTVL.

The chain links TRBV20-1 to TRBJ2-7; tentatively, D is TRBD1 (7 bases). V was clipped by 6 bases and J by 5 bases, with 14 bases between them. CDR3 length equals 12 residues. Germline V lookup: CDR1 DFQATT, CDR2 SNEGSKA (reference sequence). As DNA, the CDR3 is TGCAGTGCGGAAGGGGGCGGGAACGAGCAGTACTTC. Amino acids: CSAEGGGNEQYF.

This clonotype was counted a few times. The chain couples TRBV12-3 or TRBV12-4 to TRBJ1-1; TRBD1 might be the D (5 bases). The ends were cut back, 5 bases at V and 8 bases at J, with 15 bases in the middle. The CDR3 runs to 13 residues. The CDR3 is CASSHGTVGEAFF. The DNA for the CDR3 is TGTGCCAGCAGTCACGGGACGGTGGGGGAAGCTTTCTTT.

The chain recombines TRBV4-1 with TRBJ1-4, with TRBD1 matching over 9 bases. The J segment lost 7 bases and the V segment lost 3 bases, leaving 6 bases of the junction unmatched. CDR1 MGHRA and CDR2 YSYEKL come from the germline V gene. The CDR3 is made up of 15 amino acids. DNA of the CDR3: TGCGCCAGCAGCCAGACTACAGGGGGCATTGAAAAACTGTTTTTT. Translated: CASSQTTGGIEKLFF.

The V and J genes are TRBV5-6 and TRBJ1-1, with 7 bases that match TRBD1. Trimming removed 1 base from V and 7 bases from J; junction bases left unmatched: 7. Germline assignment: CDR1 SGHDT and CDR2 YYEEEE. The CDR3 runs 14 residues. In nucleotides, the CDR3 is TGTGCCAGCAGCTTGCGACTCGGGACAGTTGAAGCTTTCTTT. It codes for CASSLRLGTVEAFF.

Concerning this clonotype itself: Mismatch with germline at one junction end may stem from a read error. This chain connects TRBV20-1 to TRBJ2-7, with a tentative D call TRBD2 (6 bases). The CDR3 has 10 residues. Per the germline V gene, CDR1 is DFQATT and CDR2 is SNEGSKA (reference sequence). Here the CDR3 DNA reads TGCAGTGCTAGACTCGGGAGCGACCATTTC. Amino acid sequence: CSARLGSDHF.

On this clonotype itself: A read error is possible here, since a much larger clone lies one base away. J is TRBJ2-5 and V is TRBV9, with 9 bases fitting TRBD2. This CDR3 is built from 14 residues. Unmatched junction bases numbered 3, after V lost 4 bases and J lost 2 bases. Germline V gives CDR1 SGDLS, CDR2 YYNGEE. CDR3 coding DNA: TGTGCCAGCAGCCCAGCGGGGGGACAAGAGACCCAGTACTTC. It specifies CASSPAGGQETQYF.